This passage covers 14 T cell receptor beta chains from one sample sequenced in a study of cytomegalovirus exposure and HLA in healthy donors. With 60 Vbeta and 13 Jbeta primers, the PCR was carried out. The repertoire was sequenced with immunoSEQ multiplex PCR; TCRdb's copy has only in-frame clones and lacks some. The sample yields about 140,000 clones, 65% to 85% seen once. Sequencing input: PBMCs. Source of these receptors: a male donor in good health and CMV-seronegative.

This chain's CDR3 is CASSPGQGGHEQFF. The DNA for the CDR3 is TGTGCCAGCAGCCCGGGACAGGGTGGCCATGAGCAGTTCTTC. The rearrangement links TRBV7-8 to TRBJ2-1; 9 bases are shared with TRBD1. Germline V gene lookup returns CDR1 SGHVS and CDR2 FQNEAQ. The V and J ends lost 5 bases and 8 bases, in that order; junction bases with no gene match: 7. The CDR3 runs 14 residues.

J is TRBJ2-5 and V is TRBV5-1; 7 bases agree with TRBD1. The CDR3 length is 14 residues. Germline V CDR1 and CDR2: SGHRS, YFSETQ. Trimming at V came to 0 bases and at J to 4 bases, leaving 3 bases not matched to a gene. Here the CDR3 DNA reads TGCGCCAGCAGCTTGGACAGGGGTACAGAGACCCAGTACTTC. Its translation: CASSLDRGTETQYF. Supplemented by reference TRBV5-1 and TRBJ2-5, the full variable domain reads KAGVTQTPRYLIKTRGQQVTLSCSPISGHRSVSWYQQTPGQGLQFLFEYFSETQRNKGNFPGRFSGRQFSNSRSEMNVSTLELGDSALYLCASSLDRGTETQYFGPGTRLLVL.

The gene calls are TRBV11-3 and TRBJ2-2, with D possibly matching TRBD2 (7 bases). The CDR3 covers 16 residues. CDR1 and CDR2 from the germline V gene are SGHNT and YENEEA. Trimming shortened V by 1 base and J by 1 base, and 10 bases separated the two germline ends. The CDR3 here is CASSLGGGLNTGELFF. The DNA for the CDR3 is TGTGCCAGCAGCTTAGGGGGGGGGCTGAACACCGGGGAGCTGTTTTTT. Full variable domain (outside the CDR3, taken from reference TRBV11-3 and TRBJ2-2): EAGVVQSPRYKIIEKKQPVAFWCNPISGHNTLYWYLQNLGQGPELLIRYENEEAVDDSQLPKDRFSAERLKGVDSTLKIQPAELGDSAVYLCASSLGGGLNTGELFFGEGSRLTVL.

This chain joins TRBV9 and TRBJ2-1, with D possibly being TRBD1 (5 bases). V was trimmed by 0 bases and J by 3 bases, leaving 10 bases between them. Germline CDR1 reads SGDLS; CDR2 reads YYNGEE. This CDR3 spans 15 amino acids. The CDR3 DNA reads as TGTGCCAGCAGCGTAGGTTCAGGGAACTACAATGAGCAGTTCTTC. Translated: CASSVGSGNYNEQFF.

The J gene is TRBJ2-5, the V gene TRBV10-3; 9 bases map to TRBD2. The CDR3 consists of 15 residues. J gave up 13 bases and V 3 bases, and 15 bases lay outside the gene matches. Looked up from germline, CDR1 is ENHRY and CDR2 is SYGVKD. The CDR3 DNA reads TGTGCCATCAGTGAAACGAGTAGCGGGAGCAACTTACCGTACTTC. Protein: CAISETSSGSNLPYF.

The chain has TRBV29-1 and TRBJ2-7; D gene ambiguous. The CDR3 length is 16 residues. Germline CDR1 and CDR2: SQVTM and ANQGSEA. V lost 4 bases and J lost 2, with 21 bases in between. CDR3 DNA: TGCAGCGTTGTGGCACCCCCTTTGGTCTCCCCCTACGAGCAGTACTTC. This sequence encodes CSVVAPPLVSPYEQYF.

This rearrangement joins TRBV6-5 to TRBJ2-3, with D perhaps matching TRBD2 (6 bases). Trimming took 5 bases from V and 0 from J, leaving 12 bases between them. From germline, CDR1 is MNHEY and CDR2 SVGAGI. The CDR3 loop spans 15 amino acids. The CDR3 reads CASSRTITSTDTQYF. The CDR3 nucleotides are TGTGCCAGCAGTCGGACTATAACTAGCACAGATACGCAGTATTTT.

This clone was recorded a few times. V is TRBV11-2 and J is TRBJ2-2, with TRBD1 identical over 7 bases. The length of the CDR3 is 15 residues. The V gene's germline CDR1 is SGHAT and CDR2 FQNNGV. Losses at the gene ends were 5 bases for V and 6 bases for J; bases not matched to a gene: 9. The CDR3 is CASSQGVPHAGELFF. DNA of the CDR3: TGTGCCAGCAGCCAGGGGGTACCGCACGCCGGGGAGCTGTTTTTT.

This chain joins TRBV5-5 and TRBJ1-4; D uncertain. The germline V gene has CDR1 SGHKS and CDR2 YYEKEE (reference sequence). This CDR3 is 13 amino acids long. The ends were cut back, 0 bases at V and 8 bases at J, with 8 bases in the middle. CDR3 region: CASSLGFREKLFF. The CDR3 nucleotides read TGTGCCAGCAGCTTGGGCTTTCGGGAAAAACTGTTTTTT.

The CDR3 loop is CASSSAGGSMNTEAFF. The CDR3 DNA follows: TGTGCCAGCAGTTCGGCGGGGGGCTCTATGAACACTGAAGCTTTCTTT. The rearrangement joins TRBV6-6 to TRBJ1-1; the D gene is possibly TRBD1 (6 bases). The CDR3 consists of 16 residues. Deletions cut 4 bases from V and 0 bases from J, with 15 bases between. From germline, CDR1 is MNHNY and CDR2 SVGAGI (reference sequence).

This chain links TRBV7-3 with TRBJ2-7; 11 nucleotides match TRBD2. Trimming at V came to 5 bases and at J to 5 bases, leaving 11 bases not matched to a gene. The CDR3 contains 16 residues. The germline V gene encodes CDR1 SGHTA and CDR2 FQGTGA. CDR3 region: CASSPLETSGINEQYF. CDR3 bases: TGTGCCAGCAGCCCCCTAGAGACTAGCGGGATAAACGAGCAGTACTTC.

The chain combines TRBV30 with TRBJ2-5, with 11 bases lining up with TRBD2. The trim removed 3 bases at V and 4 bases at J, leaving 4 bases unmatched. The length of the CDR3 is 14 residues. Germline values: CDR1 GTSNPN, CDR2 SVGIG (reference sequence). The CDR3 region has the DNA TGTGCCTGGAGACTAGCGGGAGTTATAGAGACCCAGTACTTC. Amino acids: CAWRLAGVIETQYF.

This clone was counted between two and nine times. This chain links TRBV18 with TRBJ2-1; possible D gene TRBD2, 5 bases. This CDR3 comprises 13 residues. V shed 3 bases and J shed 14 bases, with 17 bases lying between them. The germline CDR1 and CDR2 sequences are KGHSH and LQKENI. The CDR3 spells CASSPGQEDEEFF. The CDR3 DNA follows: TGTGCCAGCTCACCGGGCCAGGAGGACGAGGAGTTCTTC.

This clone was seen a few times. This chain joins TRBV28 and TRBJ1-2, with D unresolved. Trimming shortened V by 6 bases and J by 1 base, and 15 bases separated the two germline ends. Germline V gene sequence: CDR1 MDHEN, CDR2 SYDVKM. The CDR3 spans 15 residues. In DNA form, the CDR3 reads TGTGCCAGCAGCCTGACCGAGGATTATAACTATGGCTACACCTTC. Translated, it gives CASSLTEDYNYGYTF.